Reported below is one T cell receptor (beta chain). Its antigen remains unidentified. One junction end does not reproduce the germline sequence, and a read error may be involved. RNA was extracted from bulk tissue without any cell sorting. The sample comes from a study of tumor and adjacent non-tumor tissue in lung cancer. Overall study: The patients, around 9 men and several women, were roughly 31 to 80 with stage I to III disease. Samples averaged approximately 4.2 million productive TCRbeta reads each.

Study findings and constraints: In normal lung, the top 100 clones were significantly more dominant than in tumor. Tumor tissue had significantly higher TCR diversity than normal lung.

The library came from three nested PCR rounds adapted from ARM-PCR protocols. From the multiplex PCR reads, TCRdb called clonotypes with MiXCR, one entry per CDR3 protein. The table lists some 74,000 distinct CDR3 sequences, 72% of them singletons. The CDR3 sequence is 14 residues long. The V gene's germline CDR1 is MNHEY and CDR2 SVGAGI. The genes are TRBV6-5 and TRBJ1-1; D perhaps matches TRBD1 (5 bases). This clonotype was obtained from a woman between 40 and 50 years old with non-small cell lung cancer. The sample consisted of lung tumor tissue. CDR3 sequence (DNA): TGTGCCAGCGGCAGCCTGGGACGGGACGCTGAAGCTTTCTTC. The encoded protein is CASGSLGRDAEAFF.